Listed below are T cell receptor beta chains from one sample, sequenced in a study of blood T cell repertoires in COVID-19. Assay used: immunoSEQ multiplex PCR; TCRdb lists only in-frame clones, some missing. The sample gives roughly 87,000 clones, less than 80% of which show up once; approximately 4.4% is in the top ten. Sequencing was performed on peripheral blood. The receptors derive from a woman in her forties or fifties with acute or convalescent COVID-19. The CDR3 runs from the conserved cysteine through the conserved F or W. D genes are given only for firm matches. Clone sizes are given selectively: once, few, many, or a class where the clone is expanded.

clone size,J gene,V gene,D gene,CDR3 DNA,CDR3 protein
NA,TRBJ1-1,TRBV6-5,TRBD1,TGTGCCAGCAGGGTCCGGGACAGGGTTAGTGTTGAAGCTTTCTTT,CASRVRDRVSVEAFF
once,TRBJ1-1,TRBV20-1,NA,TGCAGTGCTACAGGGTTCCCTGAAGCTTTCTTT,CSATGFPEAFF
NA,TRBJ1-6,TRBV5-1,NA,TGCGCCAGCAGCCGGGAGGGGCCACAGAATTCACCCCTCCACTTT,CASSREGPQNSPLHF
NA,TRBJ2-7,TRBV7-2,NA,TGTGCCAGCAGCCCTCTGGCCACAGGGCCCTACGAGCAGTACTTC,CASSPLATGPYEQYF
many,TRBJ1-4,TRBV19,NA,TGTGCCAGTAGTACCGGACAGCCGATTAATGAAAAACTGTTTTTT,CASSTGQPINEKLFF
once,TRBJ2-3,TRBV2,TRBD2,TGTGCCAGCAGGGTCACGGGGGGGAACACAGATACGCAGTATTTT,CASRVTGGNTDTQYF
NA,TRBJ2-5,TRBV9,NA,TGTGCCAGCTCCTATTCAGGGGTTTACCAAGAGACCCAGTACTTC,CASSYSGVYQETQYF
few,TRBJ2-2,TRBV7-2,TRBD1,TGTGCCAGCAGCCCCAGACAGGGTCACGGGGAGCTGTTTTTT,CASSPRQGHGELFF
NA,TRBJ2-1,TRBV5-1,TRBD2,TGCGCCAGCAGCTTGGAGGCTAGCGGGGGGAATGAGCAGTTCTTC,CASSLEASGGNEQFF
NA,TRBJ2-5,TRBV6-1,TRBD2,TGTGCCAGCAGTGAATCTCCTAGCGGGGGATACTTC,CASSESPSGGYF
few,TRBJ2-7,TRBV2,TRBD1,TGTGCCAGCAAACCACAGGGGCCCTCCCGCGACGAGCAGTACTTC,CASKPQGPSRDEQYF
NA,TRBJ1-1,TRBV5-1,NA,TGCGCCAGCAGCTTATATGGACAGCCGAACACTGAAGCTTTCTTT,CASSLYGQPNTEAFF
NA,TRBJ2-3,TRBV9,NA,TGTGCCAGCAGCGGCGGGGTCTCTAGCACAGATACGCAGTATTTT,CASSGGVSSTDTQYF
NA,TRBJ1-2,TRBV7-2,NA,TGTGCTAGGAGAGAGGCGGGGTTTGGCTACACCTTC,CARREAGFGYTF
few,TRBJ2-1,TRBV6-5,TRBD2,TGTGCCAGCGGGGGGGGGAATGAGCAGTTCTTC,CASGGGNEQFF
NA,TRBJ1-2,TRBV11-2,NA,TGTGCCAGCAGCTTAGAGGGGGGGAGAATGGGCTATGGCTACACCTTC,CASSLEGGRMGYGYTF
NA,TRBJ1-2,TRBV3-1/TRBV3-2,NA,TGTGCCAGCAGCCCAGAGGGGGGAAGCTATGGCTACACCTTC,CASSPEGGSYGYTF
NA,TRBJ2-7,TRBV12-3/TRBV12-4,TRBD1,TGTGCCAGCAGGCTGGGACAGGGCATAGGGCAGTACTTC,CASRLGQGIGQYF
few,TRBJ1-2,TRBV29-1,NA,TGCAGCGTTCACCAGGGTATTGAGAATGGCTACACCTTC,CSVHQGIENGYTF
NA,TRBJ2-7,TRBV6-5,TRBD2,TGTGCCAGCAGCCTTGCAGCGGGGCAACACGAGCAGTACTTC,CASSLAAGQHEQYF
NA,TRBJ2-1,TRBV4-3,NA,TGCGCCAGCAGCCAAGACGGAGCGTACAATGAGCAGTTCTTC,CASSQDGAYNEQFF
NA,TRBJ2-3,TRBV28,NA,TGTGCCAGTAGTTTTAGGGGCTCAGATACGCAGTATTTT,CASSFRGSDTQYF